Listed below are T cell receptor beta chains from one sample, sequenced in a study of shared clonotypes between healthy human individuals. Here immunoSEQ multiplex PCR was the method, and the copy in TCRdb shows in-frame clones only, minus some. The data hold fewer than 850,000 clones, with 90% to 98% observed a single time. Input material: naive CD8+ T cells sorted from blood. The receptors were gathered from a man aged 30 to 45 in good health. Each CDR3 is given with its conserved first and last residue. The order of the fields is clone size, D gene, J gene, V gene, CDR3 protein, CDR3 DNA. The D gene is left open where the match is weak. Size tells how often a clone was seen (once, few, many) or the class of an expanded clone, and some rows leave it out.

>NA|NA|TRBJ2-1|TRBV9
CASSSPRDPAVF
TGTGCCAGCAGCTCCCCCCGGGACCCGGCCGTCTTC
>NA|TRBD2|TRBJ2-2|TRBV7-9
CASSHEREFSRELFF
TGTGCCAGCAGCCACGAGCGGGAGTTTTCAAGGGAGCTGTTTTTT
>NA|NA|TRBJ1-1|TRBV7-3
CASSLTGSDTEAFF
TGTGCCAGCAGCTTAACGGGGTCGGACACTGAAGCTTTCTTT
>NA|TRBD1|TRBJ1-2|TRBV7-6
CASSALGQGSYGYTF
TGTGCCAGCAGCGCATTGGGACAGGGAAGTTATGGCTACACCTTC
>NA|TRBD2|TRBJ2-7|TRBV5-1
CASSRGEDYEQYF
TGCGCCAGCAGCCGGGGGGAAGACTACGAGCAGTACTTC
>NA|NA|TRBJ1-1|TRBV9
CASSPGVLGAFF
TGTGCCAGCAGCCCAGGGGTTCTGGGAGCTTTCTTT
>NA|TRBD2|TRBJ2-7|TRBV4-1
CASSPEGGKHVDGEQYF
TGCGCCAGCAGCCCGGAGGGAGGGAAGCACGTTGACGGGGAGCAGTACTTC
>NA|NA|TRBJ2-7|TRBV7-6
CASSLEPGLISYEQYF
TGTGCCAGCAGCCTCGAGCCGGGACTTATCTCCTACGAGCAGTACTTC
>NA|NA|TRBJ2-1|TRBV27
CASSFGLFNEQFF
TGTGCCAGCAGTTTCGGACTGTTTAATGAGCAGTTCTTC
>once|NA|TRBJ2-7|TRBV29-1
CSVVKDSEQYF
TGCAGCGTTGTTAAGGACTCCGAGCAGTACTTC
>NA|NA|TRBJ2-1|TRBV4-3
CASSIRSGPYNEQFF
TGCGCCAGCAGCATCCGCTCCGGACCATACAATGAGCAGTTCTTC
>NA|NA|TRBJ2-3|TRBV5-1
CASSLEHGTRTDTQYF
TGCGCCAGCAGCTTGGAACACGGGACCCGCACAGATACGCAGTATTTT
>NA|NA|TRBJ1-2|TRBV9
CASSVGSHGYTF
TGTGCCAGCAGCGTAGGCAGTCATGGCTACACCTTC
>NA|TRBD2|TRBJ2-1|TRBV19
CASSMIAGADNEQFF
TGTGCCAGTAGTATGATAGCGGGAGCCGACAATGAGCAGTTCTTC
>NA|NA|TRBJ2-1|TRBV7-9
CASSPIRVNEQFF
TGTGCCAGCAGCCCTATTCGGGTTAATGAGCAGTTCTTC
>NA|NA|TRBJ1-2|TRBV4-3
CASSQDGGPYGYTF
TGCGCCAGCAGCCAAGATGGTGGGCCCTATGGCTACACCTTC
>NA|TRBD1|TRBJ2-7|TRBV6-1
CASSADRGSYEQYF
TGTGCCAGCAGTGCGGACAGGGGCAGCTACGAGCAGTACTTC
>NA|NA|TRBJ2-1|TRBV7-2
CASSLEFRGYEQFF
TGTGCCAGCAGCTTAGAGTTCAGGGGCTATGAGCAGTTCTTC
>NA|TRBD1|TRBJ2-7|TRBV6-6
CASSATTGTGNEQYF
TGTGCCAGCAGTGCCACGACAGGGACGGGTAACGAGCAGTACTTC
>NA|NA|TRBJ2-7|TRBV6-5
CASSYSMAGSYEQYF
TGTGCCAGCAGTTACTCGATGGCAGGCTCCTACGAGCAGTACTTC
>NA|TRBD1|TRBJ2-2|TRBV6-5
CASSHDRGWTGELFF
TGTGCCAGCAGTCACGACAGGGGTTGGACCGGGGAGCTGTTTTTT
>NA|TRBD1|TRBJ2-7|TRBV30
CAWRTGVHEQYF
TGTGCCTGGAGAACAGGGGTTCACGAGCAGTACTTC
>NA|TRBD2|TRBJ2-7|TRBV11-2
CASSLGLAAYEQYF
TGTGCCAGCAGCCTGGGACTAGCGGCCTACGAGCAGTACTTC
>NA|TRBD2|TRBJ2-7|TRBV6-5
CASSYGTSGSDYEQYF
TGTGCCAGCAGTTATGGGACTAGCGGGAGCGACTACGAGCAGTACTTC
>NA|TRBD1|TRBJ1-1|TRBV7-2
CASSFTGVATEAFF
TGTGCCAGCAGCTTTACAGGGGTGGCAACTGAAGCTTTCTTT
>NA|TRBD2|TRBJ2-4|TRBV29-1
CSVDRLGGAKNIQYF
TGCAGCGTTGATCGTTTGGGAGGGGCCAAAAACATTCAGTACTTC
>NA|NA|TRBJ2-7|TRBV7-6
CASSPDSSLTLYEQYF
TGTGCCAGCAGCCCGGACAGCTCCCTCACCCTCTACGAGCAGTACTTC
>NA|NA|TRBJ2-1|TRBV11-2
CASSLIRENQNEQFF
TGTGCCAGCAGCTTAATCCGGGAGAATCAAAATGAGCAGTTCTTC
>NA|NA|TRBJ2-7|TRBV29-1
CSAITGDHTYEQYF
TGCAGCGCTATAACAGGCGACCATACCTACGAGCAGTACTTC
>NA|NA|TRBJ1-2|TRBV25-1
CASSEYIRTGISYYGYTF
TGTGCCAGCAGTGAATATATTCGAACAGGGATCAGCTATTATGGCTACACCTTC
>NA|TRBD1|TRBJ1-4|TRBV7-9
CASSPTGEREKLFF
TGTGCCAGCAGCCCGACAGGGGAACGGGAAAAACTGTTTTTT